A few counts support the clone carrying this T cell receptor (beta chain). This record belongs to a study of T cells in Graves' hyperthyroidism and ophthalmopathy. This CDR3 has 17 amino acids. The V segment lost 4 bases and the J segment 7 bases; nucleotides outside the gene matches: 14. The germline V gene has CDR1 SGHDN and CDR2 FVKESK. Graves' hyperthyroidism qualified as stable when ophthalmopathy did not progress within 18 months. Diagnosing involved the use of clinical symptoms, serum thyroxine and TRAb, thyroid ultrasound and orbital computed tomography. Template material for amplifying TCR beta CDR3 regions consisted of RNA transcripts. The primer set for the first-round RT-PCR of the TCR CDR3 was HTBI. TCRdb re-analysed the multiplex PCR reads in MiXCR, keeping a single row per CDR3 protein. The sample holds 650,000 to 700,000 distinct CDR3 sequences; around 16% are singletons and the top ten take less than 20%.

The sequencing sample was made of blood. The receptor comes from a man between 45 and 60 years old with Graves' hyperthyroidism. The chain has TRBV14 and TRBJ2-2, with 8 bases aligning to TRBD2. CDR3 coding DNA: TGTGCCAGCAGCCCTAGAAGGGAAGCGGGAGTGAACGGGGAGCTGTTTTTT. Protein product: CASSPRREAGVNGELFF.